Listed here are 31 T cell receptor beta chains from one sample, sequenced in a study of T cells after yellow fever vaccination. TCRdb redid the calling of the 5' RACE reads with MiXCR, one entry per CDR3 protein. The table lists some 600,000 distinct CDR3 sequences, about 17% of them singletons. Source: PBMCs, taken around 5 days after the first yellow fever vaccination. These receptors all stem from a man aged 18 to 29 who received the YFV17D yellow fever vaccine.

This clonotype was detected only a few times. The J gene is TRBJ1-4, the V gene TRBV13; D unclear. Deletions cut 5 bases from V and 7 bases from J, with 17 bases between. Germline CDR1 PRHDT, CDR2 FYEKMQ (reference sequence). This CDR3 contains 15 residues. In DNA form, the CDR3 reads TGTGCCAGCAGCCAAACGATTGATGGCGGTGAAAAACTGTTTTTT. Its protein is CASSQTIDGGEKLFF.

The CDR3 is CASNNDRASYGYTF. The CDR3 nucleotides are TGTGCCAGCAACAATGACAGGGCCTCCTATGGCTACACCTTC. The chain is built from TRBV5-5 and TRBJ1-2; 7 bases are a match to TRBD1. CDR3 length: 14 residues. Germline lookup yields CDR1 SGHKS and CDR2 YYEKEE (reference sequence). Losses at the gene ends were 6 bases for V and 4 bases for J; bases not matched to a gene: 9.

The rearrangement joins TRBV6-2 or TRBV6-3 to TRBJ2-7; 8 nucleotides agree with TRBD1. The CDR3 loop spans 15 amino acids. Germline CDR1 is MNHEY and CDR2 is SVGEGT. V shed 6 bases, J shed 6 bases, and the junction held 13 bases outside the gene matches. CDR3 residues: CASSPPGQGGREQYV. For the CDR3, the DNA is TGTGCCAGCAGCCCACCCGGACAGGGAGGACGCGAGCAGTACGTC.

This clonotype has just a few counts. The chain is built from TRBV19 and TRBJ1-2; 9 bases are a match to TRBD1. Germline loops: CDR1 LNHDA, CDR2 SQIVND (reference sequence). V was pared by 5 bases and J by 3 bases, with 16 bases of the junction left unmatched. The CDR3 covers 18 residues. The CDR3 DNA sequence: TGTGCCAGTAGTCATCAGTTTGGGACAGGGCGCGGAGACTATGGCTACACCTTC. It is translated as CASSHQFGTGRGDYGYTF.

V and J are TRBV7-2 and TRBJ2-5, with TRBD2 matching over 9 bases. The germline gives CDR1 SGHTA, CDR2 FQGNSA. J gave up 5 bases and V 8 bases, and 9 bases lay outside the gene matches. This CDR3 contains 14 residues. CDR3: CASRNAGGPETQYF. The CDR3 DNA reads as TGTGCCAGCCGCAATGCGGGGGGGCCGGAGACCCAGTACTTC.

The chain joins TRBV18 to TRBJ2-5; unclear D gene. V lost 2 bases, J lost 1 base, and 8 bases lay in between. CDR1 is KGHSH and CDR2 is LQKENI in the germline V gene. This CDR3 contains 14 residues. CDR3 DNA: TGTGCCAGCTCACCATCCTTTTCCCAAGAGACCCAGTACTTC. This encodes CASSPSFSQETQYF.

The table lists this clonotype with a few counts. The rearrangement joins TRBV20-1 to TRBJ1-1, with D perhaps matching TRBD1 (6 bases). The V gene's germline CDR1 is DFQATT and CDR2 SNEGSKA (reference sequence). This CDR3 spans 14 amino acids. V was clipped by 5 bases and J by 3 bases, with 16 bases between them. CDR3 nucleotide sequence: TGCAGTGCTCGGGGGGGCACGTTCGACACTGAAGCTTTCTTT. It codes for CSARGGTFDTEAFF.

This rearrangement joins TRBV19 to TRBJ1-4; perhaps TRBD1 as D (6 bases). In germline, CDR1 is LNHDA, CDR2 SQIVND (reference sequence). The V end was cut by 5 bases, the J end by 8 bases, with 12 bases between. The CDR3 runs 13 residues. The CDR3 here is CASSVTGSEKLFF. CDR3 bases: TGTGCCAGTAGTGTCACAGGGAGCGAAAAACTGTTTTTT. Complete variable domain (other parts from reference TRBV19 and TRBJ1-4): DGGITQSPKYLFRKEGQNVTLSCEQNLNHDAMYWYRQDPGQGLRLIYYSQIVNDFQKGDIAEGYSVSREKKESFPLTVTSAQKNPTAFYLCASSVTGSEKLFFGSGTQLSVL.

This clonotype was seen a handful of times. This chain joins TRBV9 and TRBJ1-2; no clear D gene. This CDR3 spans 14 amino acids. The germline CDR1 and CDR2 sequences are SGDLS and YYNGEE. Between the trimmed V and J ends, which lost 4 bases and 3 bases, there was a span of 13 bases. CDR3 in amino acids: CASSLKMADYGYTF. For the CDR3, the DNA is TGTGCCAGCAGCTTAAAGATGGCTGACTATGGCTACACCTTC.

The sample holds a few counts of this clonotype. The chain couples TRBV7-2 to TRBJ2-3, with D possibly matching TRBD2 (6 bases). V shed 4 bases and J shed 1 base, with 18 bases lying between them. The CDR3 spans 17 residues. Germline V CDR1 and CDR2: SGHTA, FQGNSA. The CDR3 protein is CASSSMGRGSGTDTQYF. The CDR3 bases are TGTGCCAGCAGCTCAATGGGGCGGGGTTCAGGCACAGATACGCAGTATTTT.

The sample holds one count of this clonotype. The CDR3 bases are TGCAGCGTGGGGGGAGACGGTAATGAAAAACTGTTTTTT. Protein product: CSVGGDGNEKLFF. This sequence joins TRBV29-1 and TRBJ1-4; TRBD1 might be the D (5 bases). The germline CDR1 and CDR2 sequences are SQVTM and ANQGSEA. CDR3 length: 13 amino acids. V was shortened by 6 bases and J by 4 bases, with 12 bases between the two germline ends.

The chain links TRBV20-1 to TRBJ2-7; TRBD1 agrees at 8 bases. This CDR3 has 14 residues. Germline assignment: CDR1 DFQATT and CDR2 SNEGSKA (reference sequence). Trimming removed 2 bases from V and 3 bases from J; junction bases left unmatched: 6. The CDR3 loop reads CSARYGQGDYEQYF. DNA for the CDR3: TGCAGTGCTAGATACGGACAGGGTGACTACGAGCAGTACTTC.

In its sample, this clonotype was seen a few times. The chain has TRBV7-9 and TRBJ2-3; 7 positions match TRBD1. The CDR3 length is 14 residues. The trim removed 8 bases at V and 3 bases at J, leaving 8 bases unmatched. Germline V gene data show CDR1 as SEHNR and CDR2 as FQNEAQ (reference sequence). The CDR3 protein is CASLEGASTDTQYF. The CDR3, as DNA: TGTGCCAGCCTCGAGGGGGCCAGTACAGATACGCAGTATTTT.

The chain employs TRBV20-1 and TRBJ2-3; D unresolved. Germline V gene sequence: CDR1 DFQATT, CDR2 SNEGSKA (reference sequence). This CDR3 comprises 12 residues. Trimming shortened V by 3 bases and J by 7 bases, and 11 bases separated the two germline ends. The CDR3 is CSASLSSYTQYF. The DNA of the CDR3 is TGCAGTGCTAGTTTGAGCTCCTATACGCAGTATTTT.

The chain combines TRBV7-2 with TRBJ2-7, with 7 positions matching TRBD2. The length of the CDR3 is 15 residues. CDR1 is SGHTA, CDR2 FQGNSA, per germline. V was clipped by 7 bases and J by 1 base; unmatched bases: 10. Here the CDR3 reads CASTSGVGGSYEQYF. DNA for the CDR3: TGTGCCAGCACCTCCGGGGTCGGGGGGTCCTACGAGCAGTACTTC. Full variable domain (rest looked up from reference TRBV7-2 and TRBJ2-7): GAGVSQSPSNKVTEKGKDVELRCDPISGHTALYWYRQSLGQGLEFLIYFQGNSAPDKSGLPSDRFSAERTGGSVSTLTIQRTQQEDSAVYLCASTSGVGGSYEQYFGPGTRLTVT.

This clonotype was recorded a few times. CDR3 loop: CASSPMGLAGGQDEQFF. DNA of the CDR3: TGCGCCAGCAGCCCGATGGGACTAGCGGGGGGCCAGGATGAGCAGTTCTTC. This chain links TRBV4-3 with TRBJ2-1, with 15 nucleotides matching TRBD2. The CDR3 is 17 residues long. Germline lookup yields CDR1 LGHNA and CDR2 YSLEER. V gave up 4 bases and J gave up 8 bases; unmatched junction bases: 9.

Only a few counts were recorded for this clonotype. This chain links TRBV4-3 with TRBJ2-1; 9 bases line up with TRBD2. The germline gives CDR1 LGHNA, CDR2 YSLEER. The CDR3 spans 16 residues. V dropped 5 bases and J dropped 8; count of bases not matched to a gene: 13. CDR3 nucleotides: TGCGCCAGCAGCTTAAACGGCGGGGGGGCGAGCGATGAGCAGTTCTTC. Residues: CASSLNGGGASDEQFF.

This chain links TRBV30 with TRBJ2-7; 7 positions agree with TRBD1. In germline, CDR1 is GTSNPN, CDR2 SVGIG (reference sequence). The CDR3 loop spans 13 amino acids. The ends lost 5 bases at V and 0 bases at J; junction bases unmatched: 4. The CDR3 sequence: CAWGTESSYEQYF. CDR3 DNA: TGTGCCTGGGGGACAGAGAGCTCCTACGAGCAGTACTTC.

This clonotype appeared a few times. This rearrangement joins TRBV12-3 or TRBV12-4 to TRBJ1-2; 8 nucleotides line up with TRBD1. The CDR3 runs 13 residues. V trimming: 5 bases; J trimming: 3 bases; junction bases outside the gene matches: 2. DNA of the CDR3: TGTGCCAGCAGTCAGGGGGCGGACTATGGCTACACCTTC. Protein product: CASSQGADYGYTF.

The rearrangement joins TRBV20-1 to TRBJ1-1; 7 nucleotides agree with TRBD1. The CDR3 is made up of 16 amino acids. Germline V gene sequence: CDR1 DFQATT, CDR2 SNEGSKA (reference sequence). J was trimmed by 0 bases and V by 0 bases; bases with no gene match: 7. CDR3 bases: TGCAGTGCTAGAGATTGGACAGGCGGCATGAACACTGAAGCTTTCTTT. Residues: CSARDWTGGMNTEAFF.

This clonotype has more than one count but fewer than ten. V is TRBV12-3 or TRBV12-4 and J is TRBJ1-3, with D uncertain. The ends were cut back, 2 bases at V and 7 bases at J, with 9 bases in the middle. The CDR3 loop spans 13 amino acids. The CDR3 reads CASSLTQWNTIYF. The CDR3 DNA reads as TGTGCCAGCAGTTTAACCCAGTGGAACACCATATATTTT.

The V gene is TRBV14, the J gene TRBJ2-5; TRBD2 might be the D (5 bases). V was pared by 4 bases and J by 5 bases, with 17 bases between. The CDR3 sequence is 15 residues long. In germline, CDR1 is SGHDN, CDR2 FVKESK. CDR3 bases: TGTGCCAGCAGCCCCCGGAGGAGCGGTAGGGAGACCCAGTACTTC. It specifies CASSPRRSGRETQYF.

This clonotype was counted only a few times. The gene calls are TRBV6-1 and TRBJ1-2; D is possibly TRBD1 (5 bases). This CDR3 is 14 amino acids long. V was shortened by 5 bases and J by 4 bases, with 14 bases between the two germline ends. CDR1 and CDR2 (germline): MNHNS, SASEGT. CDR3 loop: CASSTVGRAYGYTF. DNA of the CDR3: TGTGCCAGCAGTACCGTCGGCAGGGCCTATGGCTACACCTTC.

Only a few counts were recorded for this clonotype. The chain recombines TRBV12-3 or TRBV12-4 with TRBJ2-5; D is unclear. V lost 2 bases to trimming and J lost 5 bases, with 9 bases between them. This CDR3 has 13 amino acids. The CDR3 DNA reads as TGTGCCAGCAGTTTATGGATGGTGGAGACCCAGTACTTC. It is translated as CASSLWMVETQYF.

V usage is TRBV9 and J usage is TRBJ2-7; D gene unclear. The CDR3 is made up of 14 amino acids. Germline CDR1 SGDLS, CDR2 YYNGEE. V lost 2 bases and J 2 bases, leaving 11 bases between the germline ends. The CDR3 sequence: CASSVTAFPYEQYF. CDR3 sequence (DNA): TGTGCCAGCAGCGTTACCGCCTTCCCCTACGAGCAGTACTTC.

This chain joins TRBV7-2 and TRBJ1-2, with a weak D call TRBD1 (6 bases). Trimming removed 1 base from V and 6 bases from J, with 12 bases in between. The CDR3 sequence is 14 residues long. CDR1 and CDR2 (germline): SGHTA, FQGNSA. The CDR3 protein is CASSLDWEGDGYTF. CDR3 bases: TGTGCCAGCAGCTTAGATTGGGAGGGGGATGGCTACACCTTC.

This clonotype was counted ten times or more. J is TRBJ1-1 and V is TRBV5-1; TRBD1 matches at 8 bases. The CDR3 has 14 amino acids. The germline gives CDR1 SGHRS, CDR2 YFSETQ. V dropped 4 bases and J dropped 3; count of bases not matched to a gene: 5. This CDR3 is CASSVQGGDTEAFF. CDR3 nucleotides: TGCGCCAGCAGCGTACAGGGGGGTGACACTGAAGCTTTCTTT.

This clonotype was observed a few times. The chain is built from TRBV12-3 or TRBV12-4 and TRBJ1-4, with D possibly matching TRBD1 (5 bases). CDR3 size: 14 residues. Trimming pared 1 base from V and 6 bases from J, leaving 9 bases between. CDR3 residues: CASSLGREDEKLFF. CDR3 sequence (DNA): TGTGCCAGCAGTTTAGGCAGGGAAGATGAAAAACTGTTTTTT.

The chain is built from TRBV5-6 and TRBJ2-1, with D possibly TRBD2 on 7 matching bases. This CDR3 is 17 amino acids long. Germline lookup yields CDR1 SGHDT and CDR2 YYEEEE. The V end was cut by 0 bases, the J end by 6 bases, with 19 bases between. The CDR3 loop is CASSLGSGGALGNEQFF. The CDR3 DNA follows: TGTGCCAGCAGCTTGGGGAGTGGGGGGGCCCTTGGCAATGAGCAGTTCTTC.

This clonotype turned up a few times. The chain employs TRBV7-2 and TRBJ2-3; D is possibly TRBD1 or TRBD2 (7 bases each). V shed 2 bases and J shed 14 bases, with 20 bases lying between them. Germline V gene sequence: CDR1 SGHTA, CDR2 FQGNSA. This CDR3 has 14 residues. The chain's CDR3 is CASSLLGGGQSPYF. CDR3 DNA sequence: TGTGCCAGCAGCTTATTGGGGGGGGGACAGAGCCCGTATTTT.

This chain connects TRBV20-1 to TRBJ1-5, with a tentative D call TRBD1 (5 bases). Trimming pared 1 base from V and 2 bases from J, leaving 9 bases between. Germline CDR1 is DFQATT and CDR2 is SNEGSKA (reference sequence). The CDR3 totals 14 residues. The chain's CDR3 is CSARAGAGNQPQHF. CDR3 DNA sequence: TGCAGTGCTAGAGCTGGGGCGGGCAATCAGCCCCAGCATTTT.